The T cell receptor beta chain under discussion was sequenced for a study of shared clonotypes between healthy human individuals. Study overall: Per-donor plates numbered three CD4 naive, three CD4 memory, two CD8 naive and one CD8 memory.

Replicate PCRs run on sorted subsets employed roughly 190 ng DNA, roughly 30,000 T cell genomes. In the authors' workflow: Filtering differed for immunoSEQ, which gave only junction sequences without quality scores. TCRdb keeps only in-frame clones here, not all; method: immunoSEQ multiplex PCR. V and J calls and clone size follow that table, whereas D and trimming were derived from the DNA. The repertoire holds approximately 2.5 million clones, with 90% to 95% as singletons. Division of CD4+ cells produced a CD45RA+ naive subset and a CD45RA-negative memory subset. The material sequenced was naive CD4+ T cells from PBMCs. Specified subset: CD45RA+ positively selected. The receptor comes from a man aged 18 to 29 in good health. Some clones in this sample may be carry-over from other donors' samples.

CDR3 DNA sequence: TGTGCCAGCAGCACCATCCCCGGGACTAGCGAAGAGACCCAGTACTTC. Its protein product is CASSTIPGTSEETQYF. The gene calls are TRBV7-2 and TRBJ2-5; TRBD2 aligns across 10 bases. The length of the CDR3 is 16 residues. V was pared by 5 bases and J by 3 bases, with 9 bases of the junction left unmatched. CDR1 SGHTA and CDR2 FQGNSA come from the germline V gene.